A selection of T cell receptor beta chains follows, all from one sample in a study of early T cells in non-severe SARS-CoV-2 infection. MiXCR, applied by TCRdb to the 5' RACE reads, yields one record per CDR3 protein. This sample has tens of thousands of distinct CDR3 sequences; about 13% occur once, and the top ten carry about 8.3%. The sequencing sample was made of whole blood. These receptors were collected from an adult who was a healthcare worker with PCR-confirmed SARS-CoV-2 infection or an uninfected control (not recorded which). Each CDR3 is given with its conserved first and last residue. A D gene is named only where the DNA matches it firmly. Only some rows state a clone size, as once, few, many or a class for expanded clones.

>TRBJ2-3|TRBD2|many|TRBV4-2
TGTGCCAGCAGCCAAGATGGAGGACTAGCGGGAGGATTGGTTAGCACAGATACGCAGTATTTT
CASSQDGGLAGGLVSTDTQYF
>TRBJ2-3|-|-|TRBV20-1
TGCAGTGCTAGCCCGGACTTCACAGATACGCAGTATTTT
CSASPDFTDTQYF
>TRBJ2-6|-|-|TRBV6-2/TRBV6-3
TGTGCCAGCAACCCCCGGACAGTAGTCATCTCTGGGGCCAACGTCCTGACTTTC
CASNPRTVVISGANVLTF
>TRBJ2-1|-|few|TRBV7-9
TGTGCCAGCAGCGCCGCTCCGGGGCGAAGGTCCTACAATGAGCAGTTCTTC
CASSAAPGRRSYNEQFF
>TRBJ2-2|-|-|TRBV11-3
TGTGCCAGCAGCCCGGGACGGGACGTCGGGGAGCTGTTTTTT
CASSPGRDVGELFF
>TRBJ2-7|-|few|TRBV28
TGTGCCAGCAGCCCCTCCACGGGTAGCTCCTCCTACGAGCAGTACTTC
CASSPSTGSSSYEQYF
>TRBJ1-1|-|-|TRBV6-1
TGTGCCAGCAGTTCCGTGGGGGTTCAGAACACTGAAGCTTTCTTT
CASSSVGVQNTEAFF
>TRBJ2-7|-|-|TRBV29-1
TGCAGCGTCGCTCGGCAGGCTTCGGTGAACGAGCAGTACTTC
CSVARQASVNEQYF
>TRBJ1-5|TRBD1|-|TRBV12-3/TRBV12-4
TGTGCCAGCAGGACAGGGGTAAATCAGCCCCAGCATTTT
CASRTGVNQPQHF
>TRBJ2-1|-|few|TRBV6-6
TGTGCCAGCAGTTACGGGGGTATGAGTTCCTACAATGAGCAGTTCTTC
CASSYGGMSSYNEQFF
>TRBJ1-2|-|-|TRBV7-3
TGTGCCAGCAGCCCGGGCCAAGGGGGCTATGGCTACACCTTC
CASSPGQGGYGYTF
>TRBJ1-6|TRBD1|few|TRBV28
TGTGCCAGCAGTGCTACAGGGGTAGGTTCACCCCTCCACTTT
CASSATGVGSPLHF
>TRBJ2-1|TRBD1|few|TRBV3-1
TGTGCCAGCAGCCAGGACAGGGGACGGGAGCAGTTCTTC
CASSQDRGREQFF
>TRBJ2-4|-|-|TRBV19
TGTGCCAGTAGTACCACCGGGACCAGCCGCAGGCACTTC
CASSTTGTSRRHF
>TRBJ1-6|-|-|TRBV10-3
TGTGCCATCAGTGAGAAGGCCTCCTATAATTCACCCCTCCACTTT
CAISEKASYNSPLHF
>TRBJ2-7|-|-|TRBV11-2
TGTGCCAGCAGCAGGGGGGGAGGTGGCACCTACGAGCAGTACTTC
CASSRGGGGTYEQYF
>TRBJ2-7|-|-|TRBV5-1
TGCGCCACCCGACCGGGATTCTCCTACGAGCAGTACTTC
CATRPGFSYEQYF
>TRBJ2-7|-|many|TRBV28
TGTGCCAGCAGTTTATGGAGACCCAGGCCTTCCTACGAGCAGTACTTC
CASSLWRPRPSYEQYF
>TRBJ1-2|-|many|TRBV7-3
TGTGCCAGCAGCCAGGCGGGGGGCTATGGCTACACCTTC
CASSQAGGYGYTF
>TRBJ2-7|-|few|TRBV27
TGTGCCAGCAGTTTAATAGGCAACTACGAGCAGTACTTC
CASSLIGNYEQYF
>TRBJ1-6|-|-|TRBV5-6
TGTGCCAGCAGCTTTACGGGGGGCACGAAGCCCCTCCACTTT
CASSFTGGTKPLHF
>TRBJ2-1|-|many|TRBV7-8
TGTGCCAGCAGCCACCCGTCCAGCAATGAGCAGTTCTTC
CASSHPSSNEQFF
>TRBJ2-7|-|-|TRBV29-1
TGCAGCGCTGAGACTAGTAGGCAAGAGCAGTACTTC
CSAETSRQEQYF
>TRBJ2-3|TRBD1|many|TRBV9
TGTGCCAGCAGCGGGAGGACAGGAGGCTCCCCAGATACGCAGTATTTT
CASSGRTGGSPDTQYF
>TRBJ2-7|-|-|TRBV4-3
TGCGCCAGCAGCCAATCCCAGTGGGCGGCCTACGAGCAGTACTTC
CASSQSQWAAYEQYF
>TRBJ2-2|-|few|TRBV20-1
TGCAGTGCTAGGTCGTCCGACAGGCCGTCGGAGAAGCTGTTTTTT
CSARSSDRPSEKLFF
>TRBJ2-1|-|-|TRBV20-1
TGCAGTGCTAGTAACTGGAGGGCCTTTGGTGAGCAGTTCTTC
CSASNWRAFGEQFF
>TRBJ1-1|-|-|TRBV7-6
TGTGCCAGCACCCTGGGGGTGGGGACCGCTGAAGCTTTCTTT
CASTLGVGTAEAFF
>TRBJ2-3|TRBD2|medium-sized|TRBV2
TGTGCCAGCACTTCACTCGGCGGGAGGGATACGCAGTATTTT
CASTSLGGRDTQYF
>TRBJ2-7|TRBD2|once|TRBV27
TGTGCCAGCAAGCGGGCTAGCGGCTACGAGCAGTACTTC
CASKRASGYEQYF
>TRBJ1-6|TRBD1|many|TRBV5-1
TGCGCCAGCAGCTTGGAGGGGGCCGGTAATTCACCCCTCCACTTT
CASSLEGAGNSPLHF
>TRBJ1-1|TRBD1|-|TRBV6-1
TGTGCCAGCACGTCCGGGACAGGGACCACTGAAGCTTTCTTT
CASTSGTGTTEAFF
>TRBJ2-5|-|-|TRBV7-2
TGTGCCAGCAGCTCCCCCGGAATGCAAGACACCCAGTACTTC
CASSSPGMQDTQYF
>TRBJ2-7|-|few|TRBV6-1
TGTGCCAGCAGGGCCGGGACGGCTAGCTCCTACGAGCAGTACTTC
CASRAGTASSYEQYF
>TRBJ2-1|-|few|TRBV9
TGTGCCAGCAGCCCATGGTTGGCGAACTCCTACAATGAGCAGTTCTTC
CASSPWLANSYNEQFF
>TRBJ2-3|TRBD2|few|TRBV28
TGTGCCAGCAGTTTCCCAAACCCCACTAGCGGGAGGAGGTCAGATACGCAGTATTTT
CASSFPNPTSGRRSDTQYF
>TRBJ2-1|TRBD1|many|TRBV4-3
TGCGCCAGCAGCCAAGAATCGGGACAGGGGTCCTACAGACAGTTCTTC
CASSQESGQGSYRQFF
>TRBJ2-7|TRBD2|many|TRBV20-1
TGCAGTGCTGGCCGGACTAGCGGGGGTCCCTACGAGCAGTACTTC
CSAGRTSGGPYEQYF
>TRBJ2-1|-|many|TRBV10-1
TGCGCCAGCAGTGACCCGGGGCGCGGAAACTCCTACAATGAGCAGTTCTTC
CASSDPGRGNSYNEQFF
>TRBJ2-1|-|-|TRBV7-9
TGTGCCAGCAGCTCATGGCTCGGGGCTAACAATGAGCAGTTCTTC
CASSSWLGANNEQFF
>TRBJ1-2|TRBD1|many|TRBV25-1
TGTGCCAGCAGTGCCGTCTCGACAGGGACGGACTATGGCTACACCTTC
CASSAVSTGTDYGYTF
>TRBJ2-1|TRBD1|-|TRBV5-1
TGCGCCAGCAGCGCTGTACCGGCCGGGACAGGGGGTGGCAATGAGCAGTTCTTC
CASSAVPAGTGGGNEQFF
>TRBJ2-1|TRBD2|-|TRBV6-2/TRBV6-3
TGTGCCAGCAGTCCCTCAACTAGCGGGAGCCATGAGCAGTTCTTC
CASSPSTSGSHEQFF
>TRBJ1-1|-|-|TRBV6-6
TGTGCCAGCAGTTTGGGGGGGAACACTGAAGCTTTCTTT
CASSLGGNTEAFF
>TRBJ2-5|TRBD2|-|TRBV28
TGTGCCAGCAAAGCTAGCGGGAGAGAGACCCAGTACTTC
CASKASGRETQYF
>TRBJ2-3|TRBD2|-|TRBV20-1
TGCAGTGCCAGGGGACCGCGGGAGGGCGCAGATACGCAGTATTTT
CSARGPREGADTQYF
>TRBJ2-7|-|-|TRBV5-5
TGTGCCAGCAGCCTGGGCGGGATCTTCGAGGGTGGCTTC
CASSLGGIFEGGF
>TRBJ2-2|-|-|TRBV11-2
TGTGCCAGCAGCTTAGAGCGGACCGGGGAGCTGTTTTTT
CASSLERTGELFF
>TRBJ1-1|-|few|TRBV18
TGTGCCAGCTCACCATTCGGGGGTGAAGCTTTCTTT
CASSPFGGEAFF
>TRBJ1-2|-|few|TRBV9
TGTGCCAGCAGCGCCGGGACGTCAGAATATGGCTACACCTTC
CASSAGTSEYGYTF
>TRBJ1-1|-|-|TRBV6-6
TGTGCCAGCAGTTCCTTTCGGAGGAGAGAGAACACTGAAGCTTTCTTT
CASSSFRRRENTEAFF
>TRBJ2-5|-|few|TRBV11-2
TGTGCCAGCAGCTTCGGACAGCAGAGCCAAGAGACCCAGTACTTC
CASSFGQQSQETQYF
>TRBJ2-5|TRBD2|-|TRBV9
TGTGCCAGCAGCGCGGGACTAGCGGGGGTACAAGAGACCCAGTACTTC
CASSAGLAGVQETQYF
>TRBJ2-5|-|-|TRBV24-1
TGTGCCACCAGTGACGCGCAGGGGCAAGAGACCCAGTACTTC
CATSDAQGQETQYF
>TRBJ2-7|-|-|TRBV20-1
TGCAGTGCTAGGGGCTTGGCGGGGAGATACGAGCAGTACTTC
CSARGLAGRYEQYF